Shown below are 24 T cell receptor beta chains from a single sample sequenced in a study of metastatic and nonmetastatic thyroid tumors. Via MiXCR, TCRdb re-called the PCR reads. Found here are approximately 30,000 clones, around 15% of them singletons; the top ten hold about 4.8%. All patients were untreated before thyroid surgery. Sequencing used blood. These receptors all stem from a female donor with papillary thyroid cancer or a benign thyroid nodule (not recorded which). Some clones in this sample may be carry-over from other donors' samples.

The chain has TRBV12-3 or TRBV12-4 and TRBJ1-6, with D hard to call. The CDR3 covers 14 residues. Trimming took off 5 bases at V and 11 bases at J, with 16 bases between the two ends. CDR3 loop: CASSNEWSRTPLHF. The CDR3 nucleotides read TGTGCCAGCAGTAACGAGTGGTCTAGGACACCCCTCCACTTT.

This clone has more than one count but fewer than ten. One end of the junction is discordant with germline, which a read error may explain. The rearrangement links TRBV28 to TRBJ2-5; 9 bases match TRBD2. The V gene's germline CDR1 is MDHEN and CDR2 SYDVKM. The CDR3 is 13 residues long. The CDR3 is CASSPSGEETQYF. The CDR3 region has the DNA TGTGCCAGCAGTCCTAGCGGGGAGGAGACACAGTACTTC.

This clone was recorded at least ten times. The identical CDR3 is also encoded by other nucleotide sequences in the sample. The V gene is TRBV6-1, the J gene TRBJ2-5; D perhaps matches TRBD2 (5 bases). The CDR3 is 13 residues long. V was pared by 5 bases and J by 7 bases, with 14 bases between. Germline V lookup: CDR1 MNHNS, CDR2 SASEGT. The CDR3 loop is CASSSGESRTQYF. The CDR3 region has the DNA TGTGCCAGCAGTTCTGGGGAGTCCCGGACCCAGTACTTC.

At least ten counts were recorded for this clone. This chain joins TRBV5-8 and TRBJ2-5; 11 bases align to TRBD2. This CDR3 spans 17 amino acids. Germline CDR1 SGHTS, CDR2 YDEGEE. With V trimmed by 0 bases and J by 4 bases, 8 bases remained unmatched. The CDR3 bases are TGTGCCAGCAGCTTGGCCGGGACTAGCGGAGGTCCAGAGACCCAGTACTTC. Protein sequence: CASSLAGTSGGPETQYF.

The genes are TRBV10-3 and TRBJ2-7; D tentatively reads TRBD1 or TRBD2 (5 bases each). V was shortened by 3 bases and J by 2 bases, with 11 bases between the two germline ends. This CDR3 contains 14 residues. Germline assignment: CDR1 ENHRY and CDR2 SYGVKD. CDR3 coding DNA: TGTGCCATCAGTGACCGGGACGGAGCCTACGAGCAGTACTTC. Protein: CAISDRDGAYEQYF.

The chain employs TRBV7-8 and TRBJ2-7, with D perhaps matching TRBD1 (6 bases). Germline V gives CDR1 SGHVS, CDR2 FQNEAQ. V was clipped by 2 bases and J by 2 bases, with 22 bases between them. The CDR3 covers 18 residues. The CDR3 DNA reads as TGTGCCAGCAGCTTAAGGGTTCGAAACAGAGGACAGCCCTACGAGCAGTACTTC. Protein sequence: CASSLRVRNRGQPYEQYF.

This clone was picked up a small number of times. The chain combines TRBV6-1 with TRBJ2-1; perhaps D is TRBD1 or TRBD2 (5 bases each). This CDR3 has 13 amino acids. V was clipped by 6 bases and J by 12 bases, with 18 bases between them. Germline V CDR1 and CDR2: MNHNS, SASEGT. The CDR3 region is CASSPPGPKGQFF. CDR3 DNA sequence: TGTGCCAGCAGCCCCCCGGGACCCAAAGGGCAGTTCTTC.

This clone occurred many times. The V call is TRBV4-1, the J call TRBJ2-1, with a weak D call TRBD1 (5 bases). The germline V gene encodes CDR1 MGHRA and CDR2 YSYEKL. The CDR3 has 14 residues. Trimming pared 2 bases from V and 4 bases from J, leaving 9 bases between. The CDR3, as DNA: TGCGCCAGCAGCCAACAGCCAGGGTACAATGAGCAGTTCTTC. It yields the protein CASSQQPGYNEQFF.

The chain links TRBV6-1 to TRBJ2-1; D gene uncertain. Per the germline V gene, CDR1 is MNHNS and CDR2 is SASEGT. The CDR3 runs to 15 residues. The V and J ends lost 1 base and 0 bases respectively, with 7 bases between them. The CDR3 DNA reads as TGTGCCAGCAGTGAAGGAAGCGCCTCCTACAATGAGCAGTTCTTC. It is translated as CASSEGSASYNEQFF.

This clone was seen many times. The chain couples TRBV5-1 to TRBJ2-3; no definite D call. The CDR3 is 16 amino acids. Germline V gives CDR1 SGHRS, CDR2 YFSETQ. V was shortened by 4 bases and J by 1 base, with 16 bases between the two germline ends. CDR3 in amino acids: CASSLRKGPRTDTQYF. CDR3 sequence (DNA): TGCGCCAGCAGCCTCCGTAAAGGACCACGCACAGATACGCAGTATTTT. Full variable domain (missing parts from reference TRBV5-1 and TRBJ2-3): KAGVTQTPRYLIKTRGQQVTLSCSPISGHRSVSWYQQTPGQGLQFLFEYFSETQRNKGNFPGRFSGRQFSNSRSEMNVSTLELGDSALYLCASSLRKGPRTDTQYFGPGTRLTVL.

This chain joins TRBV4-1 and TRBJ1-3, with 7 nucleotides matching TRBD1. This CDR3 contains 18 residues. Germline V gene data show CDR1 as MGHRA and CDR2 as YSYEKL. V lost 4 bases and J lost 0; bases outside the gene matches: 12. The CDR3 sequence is CASSRDGTAYFSGNTIYF. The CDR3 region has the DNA TGCGCCAGCAGCCGCGATGGGACAGCTTATTTCTCTGGAAACACCATATATTTT.

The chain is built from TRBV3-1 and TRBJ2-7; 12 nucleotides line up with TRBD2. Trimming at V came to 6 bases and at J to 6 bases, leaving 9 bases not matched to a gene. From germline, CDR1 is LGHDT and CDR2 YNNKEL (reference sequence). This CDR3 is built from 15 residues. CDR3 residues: CASSPSGRANGEQYF. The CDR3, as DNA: TGTGCCAGCAGTCCTAGCGGGAGGGCTAATGGCGAGCAGTACTTC.

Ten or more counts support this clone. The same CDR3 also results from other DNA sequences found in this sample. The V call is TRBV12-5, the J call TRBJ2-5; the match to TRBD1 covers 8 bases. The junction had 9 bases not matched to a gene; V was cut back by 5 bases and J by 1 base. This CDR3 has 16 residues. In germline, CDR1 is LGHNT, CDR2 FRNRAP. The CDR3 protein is CASGTRTGFGQETQYF. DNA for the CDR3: TGTGCTAGTGGTACCAGGACAGGGTTCGGCCAAGAGACCCAGTACTTC.

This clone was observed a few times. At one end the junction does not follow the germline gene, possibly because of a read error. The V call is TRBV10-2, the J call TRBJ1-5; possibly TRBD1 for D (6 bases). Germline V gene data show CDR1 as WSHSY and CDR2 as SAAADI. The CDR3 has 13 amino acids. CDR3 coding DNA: TGCGCCAGCAATGAAGGGGGGGGTCAGCCACAGCATTTT. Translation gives CASNEGGGQPQHF.

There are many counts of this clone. The CDR3 DNA sequence: TGTGCCAGCAGCCCTCTTGTATCGGGACACAACACCGGGGAGCTGTTTTTT. Translated, it gives CASSPLVSGHNTGELFF. The genes are TRBV3-1 and TRBJ2-2; possible D gene TRBD1, 6 bases. The V gene's germline CDR1 is LGHDT and CDR2 YNNKEL (reference sequence). This CDR3 spans 17 amino acids. With 4 bases removed from V and 2 bases from J, the gap between germline ends came to 17 bases.

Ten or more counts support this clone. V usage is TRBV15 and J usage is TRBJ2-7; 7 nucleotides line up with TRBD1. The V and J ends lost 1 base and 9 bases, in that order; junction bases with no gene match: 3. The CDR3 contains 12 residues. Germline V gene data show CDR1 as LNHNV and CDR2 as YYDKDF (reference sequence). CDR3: CATSRGRGLQYF. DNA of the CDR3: TGTGCCACCAGCAGAGGTAGGGGGCTGCAGTACTTC.

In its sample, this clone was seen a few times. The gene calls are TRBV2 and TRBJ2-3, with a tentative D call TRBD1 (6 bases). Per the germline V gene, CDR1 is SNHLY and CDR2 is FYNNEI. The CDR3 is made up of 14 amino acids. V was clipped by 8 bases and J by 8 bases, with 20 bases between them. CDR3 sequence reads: CASEEGQSMCTQYF. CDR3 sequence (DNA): TGTGCCAGCGAGGAAGGACAGTCTATGTGTACGCAGTATTTT.

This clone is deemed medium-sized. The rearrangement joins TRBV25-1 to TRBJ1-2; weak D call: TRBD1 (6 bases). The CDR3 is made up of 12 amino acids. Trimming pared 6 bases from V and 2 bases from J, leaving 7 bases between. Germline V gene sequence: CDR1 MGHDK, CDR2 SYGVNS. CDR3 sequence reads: CASSRGNYGYTF. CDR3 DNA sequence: TGTGCCAGCAGCAGGGGAAACTATGGCTACACCTTC.

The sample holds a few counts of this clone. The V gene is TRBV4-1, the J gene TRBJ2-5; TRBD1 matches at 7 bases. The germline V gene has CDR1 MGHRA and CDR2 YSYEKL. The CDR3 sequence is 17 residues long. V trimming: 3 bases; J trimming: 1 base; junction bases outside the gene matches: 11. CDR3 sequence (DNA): TGCGCCAGCAGCCACAAAACCCTGGACAGGATCCAAGAGACCCAGTACTTC. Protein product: CASSHKTLDRIQETQYF.

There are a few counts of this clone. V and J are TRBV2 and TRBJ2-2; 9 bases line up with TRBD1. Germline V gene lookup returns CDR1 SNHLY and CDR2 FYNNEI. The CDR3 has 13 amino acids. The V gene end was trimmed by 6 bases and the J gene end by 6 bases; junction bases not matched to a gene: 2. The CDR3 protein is CASRTGGAGELFF. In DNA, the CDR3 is TGTGCCAGCAGGACAGGGGGGGCCGGGGAGCTGTTTTTT.

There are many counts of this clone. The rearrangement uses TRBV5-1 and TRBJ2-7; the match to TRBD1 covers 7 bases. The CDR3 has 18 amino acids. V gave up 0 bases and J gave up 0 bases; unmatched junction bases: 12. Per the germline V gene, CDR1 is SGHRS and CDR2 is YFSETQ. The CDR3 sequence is CASSLAGSKGANSYEQYF. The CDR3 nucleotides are TGCGCCAGCAGCTTGGCCGGAAGTAAGGGGGCCAACTCCTACGAGCAGTACTTC.

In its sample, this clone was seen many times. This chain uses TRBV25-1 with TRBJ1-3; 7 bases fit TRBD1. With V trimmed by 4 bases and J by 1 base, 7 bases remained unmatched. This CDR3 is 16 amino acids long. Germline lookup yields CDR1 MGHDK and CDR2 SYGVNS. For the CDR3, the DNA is TGTGCCAGCAGTGCTACCCAGGGGGGTTCTGGAAACACCATATATTTT. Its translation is CASSATQGGSGNTIYF.

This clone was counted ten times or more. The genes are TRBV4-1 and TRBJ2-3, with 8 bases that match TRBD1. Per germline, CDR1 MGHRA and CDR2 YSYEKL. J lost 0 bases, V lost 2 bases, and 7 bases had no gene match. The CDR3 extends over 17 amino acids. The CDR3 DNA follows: TGCGCCAGCAGCCAAAAAACCCAGGGGGCTAGCACAGATACGCAGTATTTT. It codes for CASSQKTQGASTDTQYF.

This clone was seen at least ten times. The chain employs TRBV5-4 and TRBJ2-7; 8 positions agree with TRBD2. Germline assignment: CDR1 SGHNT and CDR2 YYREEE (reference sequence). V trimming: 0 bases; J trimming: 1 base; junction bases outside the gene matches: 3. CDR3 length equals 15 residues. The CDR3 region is CASSLAGGGSYEQYF. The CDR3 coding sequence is TGTGCCAGCAGCTTGGCCGGCGGGGGGTCCTACGAGCAGTACTTC.